This is a list of T cell receptor beta chains from one sample in a study of identical twins. TCRdb recomputed calls from the 5' RACE reads with MiXCR, one row per CDR3 protein. The sample holds fewer than 650,000 distinct CDR3 sequences, about 7% seen once. These data were also reused for a study on yellow fever vaccine responses in identical twins.

Material for sequencing was PBMCs. These TCRs come from a woman under 30 in good health. The CDR3 runs from the conserved cysteine through the conserved F or W. A D gene is named only where the DNA matches it firmly. The size field is filled for only some rows; it gives once, few, many or a size class.

V gene: TRBV5-1; J gene: TRBJ1-1; clone size: many; D gene: .; CDR3 protein: CASSFTGPGTEAFF; CDR3 DNA: TGCGCCAGCAGCTTCACGGGCCCAGGCACTGAAGCTTTCTTT
V gene: TRBV29-1; J gene: TRBJ2-2; clone size: .; D gene: TRBD2; CDR3 protein: CSVSIWTSGANTGELFF; CDR3 DNA: TGCAGCGTTTCTATCTGGACTAGCGGGGCCAACACCGGGGAGCTGTTTTTT
V gene: TRBV29-1; J gene: TRBJ2-3; clone size: many; D gene: .; CDR3 protein: CSVRRTLRPDTQYF; CDR3 DNA: TGCAGCGTCCGGCGGACCCTAAGACCAGATACGCAGTATTTT
V gene: TRBV12-3/TRBV12-4; J gene: TRBJ2-1; clone size: many; D gene: .; CDR3 protein: CASRPGVGSQYNEQFF; CDR3 DNA: TGTGCCAGCAGGCCGGGAGTGGGATCCCAGTACAATGAGCAGTTCTTC
V gene: TRBV19; J gene: TRBJ2-1; clone size: once; D gene: .; CDR3 protein: CATTPDRITYNEQFF; CDR3 DNA: TGTGCCACCACACCGGACAGAATTACCTACAATGAGCAGTTCTTC
V gene: TRBV5-5; J gene: TRBJ1-2; clone size: many; D gene: .; CDR3 protein: CASSPTGLNGYTF; CDR3 DNA: TGTGCCAGCAGCCCCACAGGGTTGAATGGCTACACCTTC
V gene: TRBV12-3/TRBV12-4; J gene: TRBJ1-3; clone size: few; D gene: .; CDR3 protein: CASSLRGLVDTIYF; CDR3 DNA: TGTGCCAGCAGTTTACGGGGGCTTGTGGACACCATATATTTT
V gene: TRBV7-9; J gene: TRBJ2-7; clone size: .; D gene: .; CDR3 protein: CASSPRGPYEQYF; CDR3 DNA: TGTGCCAGCAGCCCCAGGGGTCCCTACGAGCAGTACTTC
V gene: TRBV7-9; J gene: TRBJ2-7; clone size: .; D gene: .; CDR3 protein: CASSLAGISYEQYF; CDR3 DNA: TGTGCCAGCAGCTTAGCTGGCATCTCCTACGAGCAGTACTTC
V gene: TRBV4-1; J gene: TRBJ1-2; clone size: many; D gene: .; CDR3 protein: CASSPQQGLFVYGYTF; CDR3 DNA: TGCGCCAGCAGCCCTCAACAGGGATTGTTTGTCTATGGCTACACCTTC
V gene: TRBV5-1; J gene: TRBJ2-1; clone size: many; D gene: TRBD2; CDR3 protein: CASSLAGTRVDNEQFF; CDR3 DNA: TGCGCCAGCAGCTTGGCAGGGACTAGAGTAGACAATGAGCAGTTCTTC
V gene: TRBV4-2; J gene: TRBJ1-2; clone size: few; D gene: .; CDR3 protein: CASSQGDWGHEDGYTF; CDR3 DNA: TGTGCCAGCAGCCAAGGTGATTGGGGGCATGAGGATGGCTACACCTTC
V gene: TRBV4-2; J gene: TRBJ2-1; clone size: many; D gene: TRBD2; CDR3 protein: CASSQDPPSGGIYNEQFF; CDR3 DNA: TGTGCCAGCAGCCAAGATCCCCCTAGCGGGGGAATATACAATGAGCAGTTCTTC
V gene: TRBV5-5; J gene: TRBJ1-2; clone size: .; D gene: .; CDR3 protein: CASSLEGGGRYTF; CDR3 DNA: TGTGCCAGCAGCTTGGAAGGAGGTGGGCGCTACACCTTC
V gene: TRBV21-1; J gene: TRBJ1-1; clone size: many; D gene: .; CDR3 protein: CASSKASGGTEAFF; CDR3 DNA: TGTGCCAGCAGCAAAGCATCAGGGGGCACTGAAGCTTTCTTT
V gene: TRBV7-8; J gene: TRBJ2-7; clone size: few; D gene: .; CDR3 protein: CASSLVSGLHEQYF; CDR3 DNA: TGTGCCAGCAGCTTAGTTAGCGGTCTCCACGAGCAGTACTTC
V gene: TRBV9; J gene: TRBJ2-1; clone size: few; D gene: .; CDR3 protein: CASSVALMTSYNEQFF; CDR3 DNA: TGTGCCAGCAGCGTAGCGCTGATGACCTCCTACAATGAGCAGTTCTTC
V gene: TRBV2; J gene: TRBJ1-5; clone size: few; D gene: .; CDR3 protein: CASSGEAYQPQHF; CDR3 DNA: TGTGCCAGCAGTGGCGAGGCCTATCAGCCCCAGCATTTT
V gene: TRBV21-1; J gene: TRBJ2-3; clone size: few; D gene: .; CDR3 protein: CASSKPGTENITDTQYF; CDR3 DNA: TGTGCCAGCAGCAAACCCGGGACGGAGAACATCACAGATACGCAGTATTTT
V gene: TRBV11-1; J gene: TRBJ2-6; clone size: .; D gene: .; CDR3 protein: CASSFAGTTFSSGANVLTF; CDR3 DNA: TGTGCCAGCAGCTTCGCCGGGACAACCTTTAGCTCTGGGGCCAACGTCCTGACTTTC
V gene: TRBV6-2/TRBV6-3; J gene: TRBJ2-3; clone size: .; D gene: TRBD2; CDR3 protein: CASSYGRDYQDTQYF; CDR3 DNA: TGTGCCAGCAGTTACGGGCGGGACTACCAGGATACGCAGTATTTT
V gene: TRBV7-6; J gene: TRBJ1-6; clone size: few; D gene: .; CDR3 protein: CASSLSGGSSPLHF; CDR3 DNA: TGTGCCAGCAGCTTATCCGGGGGTTCTTCACCCCTCCACTTT
V gene: TRBV3-1; J gene: TRBJ2-7; clone size: few; D gene: .; CDR3 protein: CASSPSPSYEQYF; CDR3 DNA: TGTGCCAGCAGCCCTAGTCCCTCCTACGAGCAGTACTTC
V gene: TRBV12-3/TRBV12-4; J gene: TRBJ2-2; clone size: few; D gene: .; CDR3 protein: CASSWGGPGSGELFF; CDR3 DNA: TGTGCCAGCAGTTGGGGTGGGCCCGGAAGCGGGGAGCTGTTTTTT
V gene: TRBV20-1; J gene: TRBJ2-2; clone size: .; D gene: TRBD2; CDR3 protein: CSARDWRGGSTGELFF; CDR3 DNA: TGCAGTGCTAGAGATTGGCGGGGGGGAAGCACCGGGGAGCTGTTTTTT
V gene: TRBV27; J gene: TRBJ2-2; clone size: many; D gene: .; CDR3 protein: CASTQNWAGDTGELFF; CDR3 DNA: TGTGCCAGCACCCAAAATTGGGCAGGGGACACCGGGGAGCTGTTTTTT
V gene: TRBV18; J gene: TRBJ1-1; clone size: many; D gene: .; CDR3 protein: CASSPKGSGVTEAFF; CDR3 DNA: TGTGCCAGCTCACCAAAGGGAAGCGGGGTCACTGAAGCTTTCTTT
V gene: TRBV5-1; J gene: TRBJ2-5; clone size: many; D gene: .; CDR3 protein: CASSLPRDLETQYF; CDR3 DNA: TGCGCCAGCAGCCTACCCAGGGATTTGGAGACCCAGTACTTC
V gene: TRBV20-1; J gene: TRBJ2-1; clone size: many; D gene: .; CDR3 protein: CSARDLSSYNEQFF; CDR3 DNA: TGCAGTGCTAGAGATCTCAGTTCCTACAATGAGCAGTTCTTC
V gene: TRBV5-5; J gene: TRBJ2-5; clone size: .; D gene: .; CDR3 protein: CASRPGAVWETQYF; CDR3 DNA: TGTGCCAGCCGCCCTGGGGCGGTCTGGGAGACCCAGTACTTC
V gene: TRBV4-1; J gene: TRBJ2-3; clone size: .; D gene: .; CDR3 protein: CASSQDQRGGTDTQYF; CDR3 DNA: TGCGCCAGCAGCCAAGATCAAAGGGGAGGAACAGATACGCAGTATTTT
V gene: TRBV9; J gene: TRBJ2-1; clone size: .; D gene: TRBD2; CDR3 protein: CASSVGTSYEQFF; CDR3 DNA: TGTGCCAGCAGCGTTGGGACTAGCTATGAGCAGTTCTTC
V gene: TRBV6-5; J gene: TRBJ1-2; clone size: .; D gene: .; CDR3 protein: CASSYSASGGYTF; CDR3 DNA: TGTGCCAGCAGTTACTCTGCTAGCGGTGGCTACACCTTC
V gene: TRBV28; J gene: TRBJ2-3; clone size: many; D gene: TRBD2; CDR3 protein: CASSLLSGSPTDTQYF; CDR3 DNA: TGTGCCAGCAGTTTACTTAGCGGGAGTCCCACAGATACGCAGTATTTT
V gene: TRBV12-3/TRBV12-4; J gene: TRBJ2-2; clone size: many; D gene: TRBD2; CDR3 protein: CASNSLAGESGELFF; CDR3 DNA: TGTGCCAGCAATTCTCTAGCGGGAGAATCCGGGGAGCTGTTTTTT
V gene: TRBV9; J gene: TRBJ1-4; clone size: few; D gene: .; CDR3 protein: CASSVSPRFGLADEKLFF; CDR3 DNA: TGTGCCAGCAGCGTATCACCGAGGTTTGGGCTGGCGGACGAAAAACTGTTTTTT
V gene: TRBV29-1; J gene: TRBJ2-3; clone size: many; D gene: .; CDR3 protein: CSVYGRGGAVTDTQYF; CDR3 DNA: TGCAGCGTCTATGGACGAGGGGGGGCAGTCACAGATACGCAGTATTTT
V gene: TRBV6-1; J gene: TRBJ2-7; clone size: few; D gene: .; CDR3 protein: CASMVGGGTEQYF; CDR3 DNA: TGTGCCAGCATGGTAGGGGGCGGGACCGAGCAGTACTTC
V gene: TRBV7-6; J gene: TRBJ2-7; clone size: many; D gene: TRBD1; CDR3 protein: CASSFDPGQGSYEQYF; CDR3 DNA: TGTGCCAGCAGCTTTGACCCGGGACAGGGATCCTACGAGCAGTACTTC
V gene: TRBV12-3/TRBV12-4; J gene: TRBJ2-7; clone size: .; D gene: TRBD2; CDR3 protein: CASSLGTSGRVPDLYF; CDR3 DNA: TGTGCCAGCAGCTTGGGGACTAGCGGGAGGGTTCCCGACCTGTACTTC
V gene: TRBV12-3/TRBV12-4; J gene: TRBJ1-4; clone size: many; D gene: .; CDR3 protein: CASSFGQGGKLFF; CDR3 DNA: TGTGCCAGCAGTTTCGGGCAGGGAGGAAAACTGTTTTTT
V gene: TRBV20-1; J gene: TRBJ2-1; clone size: few; D gene: TRBD2; CDR3 protein: CSARRASGGAWGEQFF; CDR3 DNA: TGCAGTGCTAGACGCGCAAGCGGGGGAGCTTGGGGTGAGCAGTTCTTC
V gene: TRBV7-2; J gene: TRBJ1-1; clone size: few; D gene: .; CDR3 protein: CASSSRNSFPEAFF; CDR3 DNA: TGTGCCAGCAGCTCCCGGAACAGTTTTCCCGAAGCTTTCTTT
V gene: TRBV20-1; J gene: TRBJ2-4; clone size: many; D gene: .; CDR3 protein: CSAGGPYIQYF; CDR3 DNA: TGCAGTGCTGGGGGACCCTACATTCAGTACTTC
V gene: TRBV12-3/TRBV12-4; J gene: TRBJ2-1; clone size: few; D gene: TRBD2; CDR3 protein: CASSLTSGSSDEQFF; CDR3 DNA: TGTGCCAGCAGCCTGACTAGCGGGAGTTCGGATGAGCAGTTCTTC
V gene: TRBV10-3; J gene: TRBJ2-1; clone size: few; D gene: .; CDR3 protein: CAISESRYNEQFF; CDR3 DNA: TGTGCCATCAGTGAGTCAAGATACAATGAGCAGTTCTTC
V gene: TRBV20-1; J gene: TRBJ2-7; clone size: .; D gene: .; CDR3 protein: CSARGPLNLGHTHYEQYF; CDR3 DNA: TGCAGTGCTAGAGGACCCCTTAACTTGGGACACACGCACTACGAGCAGTACTTC